This TCR beta chain was recovered during a study of blood T cell repertoires in COVID-19. Turning to the study itself: Italy, Spain and the United States were the sources of the convalescent and acute COVID-19 samples. T cells, B-cell-depleted T cells, or PBMCs provided the cDNA or gDNA that served as material.

The CDR3 is made up of 19 amino acids. Unmatched junction bases numbered 9, after V lost 0 bases and J lost 2 bases. CDR1 is SGDLS, CDR2 YYNGEE, per germline. The method was immunoSEQ multiplex PCR; TCRdb's version includes in-frame clones alone and lacks a portion of them. The sample has tens of thousands of clones, about nine tenths seen once. In its sample, this clone was seen a few times. Sequencing was performed on peripheral blood. The V call is TRBV9, the J call TRBJ2-3, with 13 bases identical to TRBD2. The source is a human donor in a cohort sampled during active COVID-19. CDR3 sequence (DNA): TGTGCCAGCAGCGTAGAAGGGACTAGCGGGGTTCTTTCCACAGATACGCAGTATTTT. It specifies CASSVEGTSGVLSTDTQYF.